Below are 26 T cell receptor beta chains sequenced from a single sample in a study of regulatory T cells in long-lasting Graves disease. The time point here: persistent/refractory GD, antithyroid drugs over 5 years with positive TRAb. With RNA extracted from PBMCs as input, the TCR library was made. Library construction for TCR beta used iRepertoire HTBI primers and Arm-PCR of CDR3 regions. In TCRdb, the multiplex PCR reads were re-called with MiXCR into one record per CDR3 protein. The sample consists of 450,000 or so distinct CDR3 sequences, around 20% of them appearing once. The source material was peripheral blood mononuclear cells (PBMCs), sampled when the disease was refractory, from a patient treated with antithyroid drugs. Source of these receptors: a female donor with Graves disease.

Concerning this clonotype: An end of the junction differs from the germline gene, which may be a read error. The chain carries TRBV3-1 and TRBJ2-2; 11 nucleotides match TRBD2. The CDR3 is made up of 18 amino acids. Germline V gives CDR1 LGHDT, CDR2 YNNKEL (reference sequence). CDR3 nucleotide sequence: TGTGCCAGCAGCCAAAGGCTAGCGGGAGGCCCGAACGCCGGGGAGCTGTTTTTT. It specifies CASSQRLAGGPNAGELFF.

This clonotype showed up many times. The gene calls are TRBV7-3 and TRBJ2-7, with 7 bases aligning to TRBD1. Germline trimming cut 2 bases from V and 1 base from J; bases unmatched to any gene: 5. The germline gives CDR1 SGHTA, CDR2 FQGTGA. The CDR3 loop spans 15 amino acids. The CDR3: CASSLSQGFSYEQYF. The DNA of the CDR3 is TGTGCCAGCAGCTTATCACAGGGGTTTTCCTACGAGCAGTACTTC.

This clonotype was counted at least ten times. The rearrangement uses TRBV28 and TRBJ2-7; D unclear. Germline V gene sequence: CDR1 MDHEN, CDR2 SYDVKM. The CDR3 spans 14 residues. The V and J ends lost 8 bases and 0 bases respectively, with 14 bases between them. The CDR3 coding sequence is TGTGCCAGCGGGCAGCCGACCTTCTCCTACGAGCAGTACTTC. This gives the protein CASGQPTFSYEQYF.

This clonotype was seen only a few times. The chain has TRBV5-1 and TRBJ1-1, with unresolved D. This CDR3 comprises 15 residues. The V end was cut by 1 base, the J end by 3 bases, with 13 bases between. CDR1 and CDR2 (germline): SGHRS, YFSETQ. The chain's CDR3 is CASSLSGLVHTEAFF. The CDR3 nucleotides are TGCGCCAGCAGCTTGAGTGGGTTGGTGCACACTGAAGCTTTCTTT.

J is TRBJ2-7 and V is TRBV27, with D tentatively TRBD1 or TRBD2 (6 bases each). Germline CDR1 and CDR2: MNHEY and SMNVEV (reference sequence). Deletions cut 0 bases from V and 3 bases from J, with 9 bases between. This CDR3 has 14 amino acids. DNA for the CDR3: TGTGCCAGCAGTTTATCGGGGGGCCGCTACGAGCAGTACTTC. Its translation: CASSLSGGRYEQYF.

On this clonotype itself: A much larger clonotype is one base distant, so this may be a read error. The chain combines TRBV6-2 or TRBV6-3 with TRBJ1-1; 7 bases line up with TRBD1. Trimming cost V 6 bases and J 1 base; bases outside gene matches: 11. This CDR3 is built from 16 residues. Germline lookup yields CDR1 MNHEY and CDR2 SVGEGT. The CDR3 sequence: CASRAGGPYRNTEAFF. The CDR3, as DNA: TGTGCCAGCAGAGCAGGGGGACCTTACAGGAACACTGAAGCTTTCTTT.

This clonotype was detected ten times or more. V gene TRBV2 combines with J gene TRBJ2-7, with 11 bases lining up with TRBD2. The CDR3 has 15 amino acids. Trimming removed 7 bases from V and 0 bases from J; junction bases left unmatched: 5. The germline CDR1 and CDR2 sequences are SNHLY and FYNNEI. The CDR3 bases are TGTGCCAGCACTCTAGCGGGAGGCGACTCCTACGAGCAGTACTTC. It yields the protein CASTLAGGDSYEQYF.

This clonotype turned up a few times. The V call is TRBV5-1, the J call TRBJ2-7; 7 bases fit TRBD2. The CDR3 runs 17 residues. Germline trimming cut 3 bases from V and 7 bases from J; bases unmatched to any gene: 19. Germline values: CDR1 SGHRS, CDR2 YFSETQ. The CDR3 bases are TGCGCCAGCAGCTGGTGGGGCCGGGCTAGCGGAGCGGGAGAGCAGTACTTC. Translated: CASSWWGRASGAGEQYF.

This chain links TRBV27 with TRBJ2-2; no clear D gene. The CDR3 has 15 residues. Trimming removed 0 bases from V and 2 bases from J, with 7 bases in between. Germline CDR1 is MNHEY and CDR2 is SMNVEV (reference sequence). The CDR3 sequence: CASSLSSPNTGELFF. CDR3 bases: TGTGCCAGCAGTTTATCGAGTCCTAACACCGGGGAGCTGTTTTTT.

A few counts support this clonotype. A read error may produce the germline difference seen at one junction end. The chain carries TRBV5-5 and TRBJ2-7, with D uncertain. The CDR3 runs to 15 residues. Germline CDR1 and CDR2: SGHKS and YYEKEE (reference sequence). The CDR3: CASSHPTLNYYEQYF. The CDR3 nucleotides read TGCGCCAGCAGCCACCCCACCCTGAATTACTACGAGCAGTACTTC.

The sample holds a few counts of this clonotype. This chain joins TRBV10-3 and TRBJ1-1; D ambiguous. The CDR3 extends over 12 amino acids. Trimming pared 2 bases from V and 6 bases from J, leaving 7 bases between. CDR1 is ENHRY, CDR2 SYGVKD, per germline. As DNA, the CDR3 is TGTGCCATCAGTGAGGCGGGCGCTGAAGCTTTCTTT. Translation gives CAISEAGAEAFF.

In this sample, this clonotype turned up once. This chain connects TRBV6-2 or TRBV6-3 to TRBJ2-7; 12 positions agree with TRBD2. The CDR3 has 18 residues. Trimming at V came to 2 bases and at J to 6 bases, leaving 14 bases not matched to a gene. The germline CDR1 and CDR2 sequences are MNHEY and SVGEGT. The CDR3 bases are TGTGCCAGCAGTTACGGGCTAGCGGGAGGGAGGTACTCTGTCGAGCAGTACTTC. Translating it yields CASSYGLAGGRYSVEQYF.

This clonotype came up many times. The chain is built from TRBV6-1 and TRBJ2-2, with D maybe TRBD2 (5 bases). Germline V gene lookup returns CDR1 MNHNS and CDR2 SASEGT. Trimming pared 7 bases from V and 6 bases from J, leaving 21 bases between. The CDR3 is 16 amino acids. The CDR3 DNA reads TGTGCCAGCATCAAGGGCGGACTGCCCGGTGCCGGGGAGCTGTTTTTT. Translating it yields CASIKGGLPGAGELFF.

The gene calls are TRBV25-1 and TRBJ1-1; D gene ambiguous. The CDR3 totals 15 residues. The ends were cut back, 1 base at V and 0 bases at J, with 9 bases in the middle. Per the germline V gene, CDR1 is MGHDK and CDR2 is SYGVNS. The CDR3 region is CASSESVGMNTEAFF. The CDR3 region has the DNA TGTGCCAGCAGTGAATCAGTGGGGATGAACACTGAAGCTTTCTTT.

This clonotype was counted a few times. The chain employs TRBV6-2 or TRBV6-3 and TRBJ2-7; 10 nucleotides line up with TRBD2. CDR1 is MNHEY and CDR2 is SVGEGT in the germline V gene. V lost 7 bases, J lost 9 bases, and 12 bases stayed unmatched. The CDR3 has 14 amino acids. The chain's CDR3 is CASTGTSVLSGQYF. The DNA for the CDR3 is TGTGCCAGCACCGGGACTAGCGTCCTCTCGGGGCAGTACTTC.

The chain uses TRBV6-1 and TRBJ2-7; D is ambiguous. V was shortened by 10 bases and J by 6 bases, with 13 bases between the two germline ends. Germline CDR1 reads MNHNS; CDR2 reads SASEGT. The CDR3 extends over 11 amino acids. The CDR3 region is CATTEVREQYF. The CDR3 DNA sequence: TGTGCCACAACAGAGGTCCGCGAGCAGTACTTC.

This clonotype was counted between two and nine times. The V call is TRBV6-1, the J call TRBJ2-7; 7 bases are a match to TRBD1. Germline V gives CDR1 MNHNS, CDR2 SASEGT. Trimming at V came to 5 bases and at J to 3 bases, leaving 13 bases not matched to a gene. The length of the CDR3 is 16 residues. Here the CDR3 DNA reads TGTGCCAGCAGTCCAATCGGACAGGTCCCGATCTACGAGCAGTACTTC. Translated: CASSPIGQVPIYEQYF.

This clonotype occurred many times. The chain is built from TRBV12-5 and TRBJ2-2; D is perhaps TRBD2 (5 bases). The CDR3 has 18 amino acids. From germline, CDR1 is LGHNT and CDR2 FRNRAP. V lost 0 bases and J 5 bases, leaving 19 bases between the germline ends. CDR3: CASGLVQLFGGRTGELFF. CDR3 in DNA: TGTGCTAGTGGTTTGGTACAATTATTTGGTGGGAGAACCGGGGAGCTGTTTTTT.

To note about this clonotype: A much more abundant neighbour one base away suggests this may be a read error. CDR3 DNA: TGCAGCGTTGAAAGAAGGGGGACAGGGGGCGAGACCCAGTACTTC. Residues: CSVERRGTGGETQYF. The rearrangement links TRBV29-1 to TRBJ2-5; 12 bases agree with TRBD1. CDR3 length: 15 residues. Germline V gene sequence: CDR1 SQVTM, CDR2 ANQGSEA. With V trimmed by 2 bases and J by 5 bases, 6 bases remained unmatched.

The table lists this clonotype with many counts. V usage is TRBV11-2 and J usage is TRBJ2-7; possible D gene TRBD1, 6 bases. In germline, CDR1 is SGHAT, CDR2 FQNNGV. Trimming took 2 bases from V and 7 from J, leaving 15 bases between them. This CDR3 has 14 amino acids. This CDR3 is CASSLNRARWEQYF. CDR3 nucleotide sequence: TGTGCCAGCAGCTTAAACAGGGCAAGATGGGAGCAGTACTTC.

The CDR3 sequence: CASSLGWLAGGTGELFF. As DNA, the CDR3 is TGTGCCAGCAGCCTAGGTTGGCTAGCGGGAGGTACCGGGGAGCTGTTTTTT. This chain links TRBV9 with TRBJ2-2; 11 bases match TRBD2. The CDR3 runs 17 residues. V trimming: 4 bases; J trimming: 5 bases; junction bases outside the gene matches: 10. Germline values: CDR1 SGDLS, CDR2 YYNGEE.

This clonotype came up many times. This chain connects TRBV19 to TRBJ2-7, with no clear D. Per the germline V gene, CDR1 is LNHDA and CDR2 is SQIVND (reference sequence). The V end was cut by 3 bases, the J end by 6 bases, with 21 bases between. The CDR3 spans 16 residues. The CDR3 coding sequence is TGTGCCAGTAGTATGAGAGGTGGGCTAGGTGGTCGCGAGCAGTACTTC. Translated, it gives CASSMRGGLGGREQYF.

Turning to this clonotype: This may stem from a read error, because a much larger clone lies one nucleotide away. The chain carries TRBV6-2 or TRBV6-3 and TRBJ1-2; TRBD1 matches at 9 bases. CDR1 MNHEY and CDR2 SVGEGT come from the germline V gene. The CDR3 extends over 15 amino acids. V gave up 5 bases and J gave up 4 bases; unmatched junction bases: 8. The DNA of the CDR3 is TGTGCCAGCAGTGATCTAGGACAGGGGATCTATGGCTACACCTTC. Protein sequence: CASSDLGQGIYGYTF.

This clonotype was observed a handful of times. V gene TRBV7-2 combines with J gene TRBJ1-3; D is unresolved. V was shortened by 0 bases and J by 0 bases, with 6 bases between the two germline ends. Germline loops: CDR1 SGHTA, CDR2 FQGNSA. The CDR3 consists of 15 residues. The CDR3 spells CASSLASPSGNTIYF. The CDR3 region has the DNA TGTGCCAGCAGCTTAGCCTCCCCCTCTGGAAACACCATATATTTT.

The V gene is TRBV5-1, the J gene TRBJ2-2; 8 positions match TRBD1. The V segment lost 0 bases and the J segment 7 bases; nucleotides outside the gene matches: 8. The CDR3 is 16 amino acids. Germline CDR1 is SGHRS and CDR2 is YFSETQ. CDR3 nucleotides: TGCGCCAGCAGCTTGGGGCTGGACAGGGTGCACGGGGAGCTGTTTTTT. Translated: CASSLGLDRVHGELFF.

This clonotype has ten or more counts. The rearrangement joins TRBV6-1 to TRBJ1-5, with D possibly TRBD1 on 6 matching bases. With 7 bases removed from V and 7 bases from J, the gap between germline ends came to 20 bases. This CDR3 contains 15 residues. From germline, CDR1 is MNHNS and CDR2 SASEGT. The CDR3 sequence: CASTRVDRLEQPQHF. The DNA for the CDR3 is TGTGCCAGCACCCGAGTTGACAGGCTGGAACAGCCCCAGCATTTT.